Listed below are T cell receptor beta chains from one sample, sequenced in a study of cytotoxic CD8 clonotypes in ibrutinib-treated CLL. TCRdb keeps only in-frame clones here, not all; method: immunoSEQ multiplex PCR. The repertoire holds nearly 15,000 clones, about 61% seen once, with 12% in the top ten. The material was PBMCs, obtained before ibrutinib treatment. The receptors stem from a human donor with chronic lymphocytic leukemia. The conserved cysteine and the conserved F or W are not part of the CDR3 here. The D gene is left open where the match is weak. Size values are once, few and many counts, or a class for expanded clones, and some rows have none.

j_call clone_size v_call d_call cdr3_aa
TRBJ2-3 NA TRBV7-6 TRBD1 ASSSPPGTGRTDTQY
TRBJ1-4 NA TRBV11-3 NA ASSLAGMAEKLF
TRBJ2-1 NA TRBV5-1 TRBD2 ASSSIAGGNNEQF
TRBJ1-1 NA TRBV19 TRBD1 ASSPGQEAF
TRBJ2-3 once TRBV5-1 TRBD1 ASSSPQGATDTQY
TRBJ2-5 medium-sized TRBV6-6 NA ASKLDFQETQY
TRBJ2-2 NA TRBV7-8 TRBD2 ASRPPVAGDDTGELF
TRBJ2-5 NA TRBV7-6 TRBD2 ASSFSGGGETQY
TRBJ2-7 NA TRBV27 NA ASSLRATAYEQY
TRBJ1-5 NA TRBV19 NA ASSIVTTYSNQPQH
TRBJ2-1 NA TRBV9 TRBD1 ASSVGSRDRVNEQF
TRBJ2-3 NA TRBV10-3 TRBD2 AIKGTSVPTDTQY
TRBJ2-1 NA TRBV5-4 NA ASSPGRRRSYNEQF
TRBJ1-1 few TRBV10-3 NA AISRPNTEAF
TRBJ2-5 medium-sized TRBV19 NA ATAVRETQY
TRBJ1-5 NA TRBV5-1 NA ASSLAGGFNQPQH
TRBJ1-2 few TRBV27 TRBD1 ASSTTGTGKSGYT